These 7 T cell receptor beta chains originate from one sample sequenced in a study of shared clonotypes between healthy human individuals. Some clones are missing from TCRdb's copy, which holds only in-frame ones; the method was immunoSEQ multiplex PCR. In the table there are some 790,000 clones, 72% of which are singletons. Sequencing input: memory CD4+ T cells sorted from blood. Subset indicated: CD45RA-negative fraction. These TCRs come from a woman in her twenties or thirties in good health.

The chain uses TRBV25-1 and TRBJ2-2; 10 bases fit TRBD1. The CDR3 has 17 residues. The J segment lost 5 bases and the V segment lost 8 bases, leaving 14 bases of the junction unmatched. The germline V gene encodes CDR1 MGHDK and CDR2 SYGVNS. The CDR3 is CASQGAGTGDGTGELFF. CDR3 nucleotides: TGTGCCAGCCAAGGCGCCGGGACAGGGGATGGAACCGGGGAGCTGTTTTTT. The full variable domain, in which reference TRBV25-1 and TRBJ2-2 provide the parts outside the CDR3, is EADIYQTPRYLVIGTGKKITLECSQTMGHDKMYWYQQDPGMELHLIHYSYGVNSTEKGDLSSESTVSRIRTEHFPLTLESARPSHTSQYLCASQGAGTGDGTGELFFGEGSRLTVL.

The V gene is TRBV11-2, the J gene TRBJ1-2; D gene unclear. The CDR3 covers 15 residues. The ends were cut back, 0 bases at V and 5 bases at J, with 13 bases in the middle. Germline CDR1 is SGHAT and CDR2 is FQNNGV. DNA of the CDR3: TGTGCCAGCAGCTTAGATTCCCGGACTCCGTATGGCTACACCTTC. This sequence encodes CASSLDSRTPYGYTF.

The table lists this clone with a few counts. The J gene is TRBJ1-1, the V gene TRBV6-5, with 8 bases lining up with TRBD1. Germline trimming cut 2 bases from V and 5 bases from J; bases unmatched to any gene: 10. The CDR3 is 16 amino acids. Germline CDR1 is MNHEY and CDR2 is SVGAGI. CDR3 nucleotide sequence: TGTGCCAGCAGTTACAGCGCTCCGACAGGGGCAACTGAAGCTTTCTTT. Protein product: CASSYSAPTGATEAFF.

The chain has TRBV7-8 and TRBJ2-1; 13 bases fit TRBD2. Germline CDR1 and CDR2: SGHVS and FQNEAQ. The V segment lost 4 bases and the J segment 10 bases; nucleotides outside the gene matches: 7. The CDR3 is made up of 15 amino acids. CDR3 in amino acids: CASSSRLAGGSEQFF. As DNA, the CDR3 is TGTGCCAGCAGCTCCAGACTAGCGGGAGGTTCAGAGCAGTTCTTC.

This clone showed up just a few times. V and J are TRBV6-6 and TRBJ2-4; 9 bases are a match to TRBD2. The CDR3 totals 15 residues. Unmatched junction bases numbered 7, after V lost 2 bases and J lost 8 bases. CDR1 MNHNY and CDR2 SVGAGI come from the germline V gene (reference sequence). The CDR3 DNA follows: TGTGCCAGCAGTTACGGCGGGAGGGCCGGGGACATTCAGTACTTC. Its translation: CASSYGGRAGDIQYF.

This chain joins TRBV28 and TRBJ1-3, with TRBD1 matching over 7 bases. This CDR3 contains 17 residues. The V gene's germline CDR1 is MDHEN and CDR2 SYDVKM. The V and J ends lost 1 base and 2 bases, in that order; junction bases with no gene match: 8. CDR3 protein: CASSLSSTGKAGNTIYF. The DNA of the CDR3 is TGTGCCAGCAGTTTATCTTCGACAGGGAAGGCTGGAAACACCATATATTTT.

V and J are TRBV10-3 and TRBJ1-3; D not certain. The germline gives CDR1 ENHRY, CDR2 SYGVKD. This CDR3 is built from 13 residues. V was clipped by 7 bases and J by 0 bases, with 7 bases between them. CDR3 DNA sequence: TGTGCCATCAAGTCCAGCTCTGGAAACACCATATATTTT. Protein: CAIKSSSGNTIYF.